One sample yielded the 17 T cell receptor beta chains listed below, sequenced in a study of shared clonotypes between healthy human individuals (dated by TCRdb to the early 2020s). Library construction relied on the immunoSEQ multiplex PCR assay. TCRdb provides this immuneACCESS table in a form limited to in-frame rearrangements. Some clones are lacking; in checked studies, under half of them reflect an unresolved V gene, and why the rest are absent is not known. The sample table records over a million clones; around 74% of these occur just once. Around 1.5% of the sample is held by the ten biggest clonotypes. The sequenced sample was memory CD4+ T cells sorted from blood. This sample's cell subset or site label indicates: CD45RA-negative fraction. The source is a young man in good health.

The gene calls are TRBV4-3 and TRBJ2-3; D gene uncertain. The CDR3 consists of 19 residues. Trimming pared 0 bases from V and 0 bases from J, leaving 19 bases between. The germline CDR1 and CDR2 sequences are LGHNA and YSLEER. This CDR3 reads CASSQDRPVAVTSTDTQYF. In DNA, the CDR3 is TGCGCCAGCAGCCAAGATAGGCCCGTCGCGGTCACAAGCACAGATACGCAGTATTTT.

Details on this clone: Other DNA sequences in the sample encode the same CDR3. V is TRBV18 and J is TRBJ2-5; D gene ambiguous. Germline assignment: CDR1 KGHSH and CDR2 LQKENI. The CDR3 has 12 amino acids. V gave up 3 bases and J gave up 3 bases, with 5 bases separating them. The CDR3 coding sequence is TGTGCCAGCTCACCGTTCGAAGAGACCCAGTACTTC. Amino acids: CASSPFEETQYF.

V and J are TRBV6-6 and TRBJ2-6; weak D call: TRBD2 (5 bases). The CDR3 spans 16 residues. The V gene's germline CDR1 is MNHNY and CDR2 SVGAGI (reference sequence). Trimming pared 4 bases from V and 3 bases from J, leaving 13 bases between. For the CDR3, the DNA is TGTGCCAGCAGTTTCGACCTTCGGGGTGGGGCCAACGTCCTGACTTTC. It encodes CASSFDLRGGANVLTF.

V usage is TRBV5-1 and J usage is TRBJ2-7; no firm D call. The V gene's germline CDR1 is SGHRS and CDR2 YFSETQ. With 0 bases removed from V and 3 bases from J, the gap between germline ends came to 10 bases. This CDR3 region has 14 residues. The CDR3 nucleotides are TGCGCCAGCAGCTTGGGGCAGGCAAACTACGAGCAGTACTTC. Its translation is CASSLGQANYEQYF.

This clone is a singleton in its sample. The CDR3 DNA follows: TGTGCCAGCGGCCTCAGGGGGCCGGGCGAGACCCAGTACTTC. Translated, it gives CASGLRGPGETQYF. This chain connects TRBV27 to TRBJ2-5; 8 bases line up with TRBD1. With 8 bases clipped from V and 5 bases from J, the junction kept 10 bases outside the gene matches. Germline V gives CDR1 MNHEY, CDR2 SMNVEV (reference sequence). The CDR3 extends over 14 amino acids.

The V and J genes are TRBV5-6 and TRBJ2-2, with 12 bases matching TRBD1. CDR3 length equals 15 residues. V was pared by 5 bases and J by 7 bases, with 6 bases of the junction left unmatched. The germline CDR1 and CDR2 sequences are SGHDT and YYEEEE. The CDR3 DNA sequence: TGTGCCAGCAGTCGAGGGACAGGGGGCTTCGGGGAGCTGTTTTTT. Translation gives CASSRGTGGFGELFF. Drawing the rest from reference TRBV5-6 and TRBJ2-2, the complete variable domain is DAGVTQSPTHLIKTRGQQVTLRCSPKSGHDTVSWYQQALGQGPQFIFQYYEEEERQRGNFPDRFSGHQFPNYSSELNVNALLLGDSALYLCASSRGTGGFGELFFGEGSRLTVL.

V gene TRBV30 combines with J gene TRBJ2-3; D gene ambiguous. CDR1 GTSNPN and CDR2 SVGIG come from the germline V gene (reference sequence). Trimming left V 2 bases short and J 1 base short, with 4 bases between. The CDR3 totals 12 residues. The CDR3 sequence: CAWSPGTDTQYF. CDR3 in DNA: TGTGCCTGGAGTCCGGGCACAGATACGCAGTATTTT.

This clone has a count of ten or more. The gene calls are TRBV28 and TRBJ1-5; 7 bases map to TRBD1. Germline values: CDR1 MDHEN, CDR2 SYDVKM. The CDR3 totals 15 residues. Losses at the gene ends were 3 bases for V and 2 bases for J; bases not matched to a gene: 4. The CDR3 DNA follows: TGTGCCAGCAGTTTGGACAGGTACGGCAATCAGCCCCAGCATTTT. Translation gives CASSLDRYGNQPQHF.

This clone came up a few times. The chain employs TRBV25-1 and TRBJ1-2; D unresolved. The germline V and J ends were trimmed by 7 bases and 3 bases, with 3 bases remaining between them. This CDR3 region has 10 residues. The germline CDR1 and CDR2 sequences are MGHDK and SYGVNS. The CDR3 DNA sequence: TGTGCCAGCAATCACTATGGCTACACCTTC. Translating it yields CASNHYGYTF.

The chain employs TRBV27 and TRBJ1-1; D gene uncertain. This CDR3 has 13 residues. CDR1 is MNHEY and CDR2 is SMNVEV in the germline V gene (reference sequence). Trimming cost V 1 base and J 2 bases, with 5 bases left between them. The chain's CDR3 is CASSLLLNTEAFF. In DNA, the CDR3 is TGTGCCAGCAGTTTATTACTAAACACTGAAGCTTTCTTT.

V and J are TRBV7-2 and TRBJ2-7; tentative D call: TRBD1 (5 bases). The CDR3 sequence is 14 residues long. V lost 1 base and J 2 bases, leaving 9 bases between the germline ends. Germline V CDR1 and CDR2: SGHTA, FQGNSA. CDR3 DNA sequence: TGTGCCAGCAGCTTAGGACAGCCAACCTACGAGCAGTACTTC. Translated, it gives CASSLGQPTYEQYF.

This chain connects TRBV6-5 to TRBJ2-2; D perhaps matches TRBD2 (6 bases). The V and J ends lost 2 bases and 6 bases respectively, with 13 bases between them. CDR1 MNHEY and CDR2 SVGAGI come from the germline V gene. The CDR3 is 15 residues long. CDR3 DNA sequence: TGTGCCAGCAGTTACGCGGGGCCCAGGCCCGGGGAGCTGTTTTTT. Encoded protein: CASSYAGPRPGELFF.

The chain joins TRBV5-6 to TRBJ2-7, with 11 bases lining up with TRBD2. The CDR3 has 15 residues. Germline CDR1 reads SGHDT; CDR2 reads YYEEEE. V trimming: 0 bases; J trimming: 7 bases; junction bases outside the gene matches: 6. The CDR3 loop reads CASSLGPTSGIEQYF. DNA for the CDR3: TGTGCCAGCAGCTTGGGCCCGACTAGCGGGATTGAGCAGTACTTC.

Of note for this clone: Other nucleotide sequences from this sample produce the same CDR3. The chain uses TRBV9 and TRBJ2-7; D possibly uses TRBD1 or TRBD2 (5 bases each). The CDR3 has 14 residues. The V and J ends lost 2 bases and 0 bases respectively, with 9 bases between them. Germline CDR1 reads SGDLS; CDR2 reads YYNGEE. The CDR3 spells CASSVGTDSYEQYF. The CDR3 coding sequence is TGTGCCAGCAGCGTTGGGACGGACTCCTACGAGCAGTACTTC.

The chain employs TRBV7-2 and TRBJ1-6; maybe TRBD1 (6 bases). The CDR3 extends over 16 amino acids. Germline-derived CDR1 and CDR2 are SGHTA and FQGNSA. Between the trimmed V and J ends, which lost 4 bases and 14 bases, there was a span of 24 bases. The CDR3 coding sequence is TGTGCCAGCAGCTGGGGGGGATGGCAGGGGCTGATTTCCCTCCACTTT. It is translated as CASSWGGWQGLISLHF.

The chain uses TRBV5-1 and TRBJ1-2; D ambiguous. Deletions cut 0 bases from V and 8 bases from J, with 11 bases between. This CDR3 comprises 13 residues. The germline V gene has CDR1 SGHRS and CDR2 YFSETQ. The CDR3 spells CASSLEDLGGYTF. CDR3 DNA: TGCGCCAGCAGCTTGGAGGACCTTGGGGGCTACACCTTC.

The chain combines TRBV11-2 with TRBJ2-2; the match to TRBD1 covers 7 bases. In germline, CDR1 is SGHAT, CDR2 FQNNGV. The CDR3 sequence is 13 residues long. With V trimmed by 5 bases and J by 6 bases, 3 bases remained unmatched. The chain's CDR3 is CASSDRVAGELFF. DNA of the CDR3: TGTGCCAGCAGCGACAGGGTTGCCGGGGAGCTGTTTTTT.